The 23 T cell receptor beta chains given below trace back to one sample, sequenced in a study of CDR3 diversity in severe acne. In TCRdb, the PCR reads were re-called with MiXCR into one record per CDR3 protein. The table shows roughly 81,000 distinct CDR3 sequences, with about 50% occurring only once. The sequencing input was blood. The receptors stem from a male donor in good health, serving as a control.

At least ten counts were recorded for this clonotype. The J gene is TRBJ1-1, the V gene TRBV19; TRBD1 agrees at 10 bases. V trimming: 4 bases; J trimming: 3 bases; junction bases outside the gene matches: 11. The CDR3 covers 17 residues. Germline V gives CDR1 LNHDA, CDR2 SQIVND (reference sequence). CDR3 nucleotide sequence: TGTGCCAGTAGTACCGGGACAGGGGCTGCGGCTTACACTGAAGCTTTCTTT. Protein: CASSTGTGAAAYTEAFF. The variable domain in full, completed from reference TRBV19 and TRBJ1-1, reads DGGITQSPKYLFRKEGQNVTLSCEQNLNHDAMYWYRQDPGQGLRLIYYSQIVNDFQKGDIAEGYSVSREKKESFPLTVTSAQKNPTAFYLCASSTGTGAAAYTEAFFGQGTRLTVV.

The genes are TRBV6-2 or TRBV6-3 and TRBJ1-1; 7 bases align to TRBD1. The germline V gene has CDR1 MNHEY and CDR2 SVGEGT. V shed 6 bases, J shed 0 bases, and the junction held 10 bases outside the gene matches. The CDR3 runs 16 residues. The CDR3 is CASSPTGVRVNTEAFF. The CDR3 nucleotides are TGTGCCAGCAGCCCCACAGGGGTCCGTGTGAACACTGAAGCTTTCTTT.

This clonotype came up many times. This could be a read error, since a much larger clone is one nucleotide away. The chain couples TRBV24-1 to TRBJ1-5; D gene unclear. The CDR3 is 12 residues long. Per germline, CDR1 KGHDR and CDR2 SFDVKD. With 4 bases removed from V and 4 bases from J, the gap between germline ends came to 4 bases. Here the CDR3 reads CATSEPNQPQHF. CDR3 DNA sequence: TGTGCCACCAGTGAGCCTAATCAGCCCCAGCATTTT.

J is TRBJ2-1 and V is TRBV14; 9 nucleotides line up with TRBD2. This CDR3 is 18 amino acids long. Germline CDR1 SGHDN, CDR2 FVKESK. Germline trimming cut 5 bases from V and 11 bases from J; bases unmatched to any gene: 22. Written as DNA, the CDR3 is TGTGCCAGCAGCGCCTGTACCGGGACTAGCTTAAGTGGCAGTAAGCAGTTCTTC. Amino acids: CASSACTGTSLSGSKQFF.

This clonotype was observed many times. The chain links TRBV30 to TRBJ2-5; 8 bases align to TRBD2. J gave up 2 bases and V 7 bases, and 9 bases lay outside the gene matches. The germline V gene encodes CDR1 GTSNPN and CDR2 SVGIG (reference sequence). This CDR3 is built from 14 residues. This CDR3 reads CALGGLAGQETQYF. CDR3 nucleotides: TGTGCCTTGGGGGGTTTAGCGGGACAAGAGACCCAGTACTTC.

The rearrangement joins TRBV10-3 to TRBJ1-1; D may be TRBD1 (6 bases). Germline lookup yields CDR1 ENHRY and CDR2 SYGVKD. The CDR3 is 13 residues long. V was clipped by 4 bases and J by 3 bases, with 9 bases between them. CDR3 loop: CAISADSHTEAFF. The DNA of the CDR3 is TGTGCCATCAGTGCGGACAGCCACACTGAAGCTTTCTTT.

This clonotype appeared a single time. This chain links TRBV6-5 with TRBJ1-2; D gene unclear. The germline V gene encodes CDR1 MNHEY and CDR2 SVGAGI. V was shortened by 2 bases and J by 6 bases, with 13 bases between the two germline ends. CDR3 length: 14 residues. CDR3 loop: CASSYAGSTDGYTF. The CDR3 bases are TGTGCCAGCAGTTACGCTGGGAGCACAGATGGCTACACCTTC.

In its sample, this clonotype was seen once. V is TRBV3-1 and J is TRBJ1-1; possibly TRBD1 for D (5 bases). With 0 bases removed from V and 6 bases from J, the gap between germline ends came to 11 bases. The CDR3 contains 14 residues. Germline V gene sequence: CDR1 LGHDT, CDR2 YNNKEL (reference sequence). CDR3 in DNA: TGTGCCAGCAGCCAAGACTCCTACAGGTCTGAAGCTTTCTTT. This encodes CASSQDSYRSEAFF.

On this clonotype: The conserved final phenylalanine or tryptophan is absent from the CDR3, which likely points to a read error. V gene TRBV28 combines with J gene TRBJ2-3; 7 bases map to TRBD2. The CDR3 is made up of 14 amino acids. Germline loops: CDR1 MDHEN, CDR2 SYDVKM. CDR3 loop: CATSDLRGRQAQYL. CDR3 in DNA: TGTGCCACCAGTGATTTGCGGGGGAGGCAGGCGCAGTATCTT.

V usage is TRBV20-1 and J usage is TRBJ1-1, with 10 positions matching TRBD1. V trimming: 6 bases; J trimming: 5 bases; junction bases outside the gene matches: 12. Germline V gives CDR1 DFQATT, CDR2 SNEGSKA (reference sequence). The CDR3 is 15 amino acids. CDR3 sequence: CSALVLGQGITEAFF. CDR3 nucleotide sequence: TGCAGTGCGTTGGTGTTGGGACAGGGGATAACTGAAGCTTTCTTT.

This chain connects TRBV7-8 to TRBJ1-2, with D hard to call. V was cut by 6 bases and J by 8 bases, with 16 bases left in between. The CDR3 is 13 amino acids. CDR1 is SGHVS and CDR2 is FQNEAQ in the germline V gene. The CDR3 DNA reads as TGTGCCAGCAGTCGGGATCTTCTGGCGGGCTACACCTTC. Amino acids: CASSRDLLAGYTF.

This sequence joins TRBV10-2 and TRBJ1-2; perhaps TRBD1 as D (5 bases). The CDR3 covers 14 residues. In germline, CDR1 is WSHSY, CDR2 SAAADI. V lost 4 bases, J lost 2 bases, and 11 bases lay in between. In nucleotides, the CDR3 is TGCGCCAGCAGTGTCTTGACAGCAAACTATGGCTACACCTTC. Its translation is CASSVLTANYGYTF.

As for this clonotype: Given a much more abundant clone one base away, this may be a read error. The V gene is TRBV27, the J gene TRBJ1-2; D is undetermined. The CDR3 covers 11 residues. Germline V CDR1 and CDR2: MNHEY, SMNVEV (reference sequence). In nucleotides, the CDR3 is TGTGCCAGCTTTGACAACTATGGCTACGCCTTC. Translation gives CASFDNYGYAF.

In its sample, this clonotype was seen a few times. V and J are TRBV6-6 and TRBJ2-7; D gene uncertain. V gave up 6 bases and J gave up 5 bases, with 14 bases separating them. Germline V gene sequence: CDR1 MNHNY, CDR2 SVGAGI (reference sequence). The CDR3 loop spans 13 amino acids. This chain's CDR3 is CASSGRRPNEQYF. The DNA of the CDR3 is TGTGCCAGCAGCGGACGGCGCCCCAACGAGCAGTACTTC.

This clonotype has only one observation. The CDR3 ends on some other residue instead of the conserved phenylalanine or tryptophan, so this is likely a read error. V gene TRBV2 combines with J gene TRBJ1-2; 12 bases agree with TRBD1. The CDR3 has 15 residues. Germline V gene data show CDR1 as SNHLY and CDR2 as FYNNEI. Trimming took 6 bases from V and 2 from J; bases not matched to a gene: 4. In DNA, the CDR3 is TGTGCCAGCAGCCCGGGACAGGGGGCGAACTATGGCTACACCTCC. Its protein is CASSPGQGANYGYTS.

This clonotype was found many times. As DNA, the CDR3 is TGCAGTTCGACAGGGTTTAATTCACCCCTCCACTTT. Its translation is CSSTGFNSPLHF. The genes are TRBV20-1 and TRBJ1-6; TRBD1 aligns across 7 bases. The junction had 4 bases not matched to a gene; V was cut back by 8 bases and J by 6 bases. The germline CDR1 and CDR2 sequences are DFQATT and SNEGSKA (reference sequence). The CDR3 consists of 12 residues.

The count of this clonotype is one. The chain joins TRBV25-1 to TRBJ1-5; 9 nucleotides agree with TRBD1. The CDR3 totals 15 residues. CDR1 and CDR2 (germline): MGHDK, SYGVNS. The junction had 9 bases not matched to a gene; V was cut back by 5 bases and J by 7 bases. CDR3 in amino acids: CASSPGTGSQQPQHF. DNA for the CDR3: TGTGCCAGCAGTCCTGGGACAGGGAGTCAACAGCCCCAGCATTTT.

This clonotype turned up a few times. The V and J genes are TRBV2 and TRBJ1-5; 9 nucleotides align to TRBD1. The germline V gene has CDR1 SNHLY and CDR2 FYNNEI. This CDR3 has 14 amino acids. V lost 4 bases, J lost 3 bases, and 1 base stayed unmatched. The CDR3 region is CASSGQGDNQPQHF. Here the CDR3 DNA reads TGTGCCAGCAGTGGACAGGGGGACAATCAGCCCCAGCATTTT.

The rearrangement links TRBV20-1 to TRBJ2-3; 8 positions match TRBD2. CDR3 size: 15 residues. The germline gives CDR1 DFQATT, CDR2 SNEGSKA (reference sequence). The V and J ends lost 5 bases and 2 bases, in that order; junction bases with no gene match: 9. The CDR3 sequence: CSAADVAGITDTQYF. The CDR3 nucleotides read TGCAGTGCTGCCGACGTAGCGGGGATCACAGATACGCAGTATTTT.

The chain joins TRBV3-1 to TRBJ2-5, with TRBD2 matching 7 bases. Germline V lookup: CDR1 LGHDT, CDR2 YNNKEL (reference sequence). The CDR3 contains 16 residues. Trimming removed 4 bases from V and 1 base from J; junction bases left unmatched: 9. CDR3 sequence: CASSLDLASGQETQYF. Written as DNA, the CDR3 is TGTGCCAGCAGCCTAGATTTAGCTAGCGGCCAAGAGACCCAGTACTTC.

This chain joins TRBV29-1 and TRBJ2-7; D is ambiguous. CDR1 and CDR2 (germline): SQVTM, ANQGSEA. This CDR3 has 12 amino acids. The ends were cut back, 7 bases at V and 3 bases at J, with 13 bases in the middle. The CDR3 loop is CSGETPGYEQYF. The CDR3 DNA is TGCAGCGGCGAGACCCCAGGCTACGAGCAGTACTTC.

As regards this clonotype: The CDR3 ends on some other residue instead of the conserved phenylalanine or tryptophan, so this is likely a read error. No DNA is shown, since the ends of the CDR3 on it are uncertain; the CDR3 is the one TCRdb lists. The rearrangement links TRBV29-1 to TRBJ1-3; TRBD1, the D gene given by the table, was not confirmed from the DNA. Germline values: CDR1 SQVTM, CDR2 ANQGSEA. The CDR3 spans 8 amino acids, including both terminal residues. The CDR3: CSVVGQGT.

Turning to this clonotype: A much larger clone sits a single nucleotide away, making a read error possible. The rearrangement links TRBV10-3 to TRBJ2-5; D is possibly TRBD2 (6 bases). There are 12 residues in the CDR3. CDR1 is ENHRY and CDR2 is SYGVKD in the germline V gene. The DNA of the CDR3 is TGTGCCATGGGGACTTCCCCAGAGGCCCAGTACTTC. Its translation is CAMGTSPEAQYF.